The 20 T cell receptor beta chains listed next were all sequenced from one sample in a study of regulatory T cells in long-lasting Graves disease. Building of the TCR beta libraries involved iRepertoire HTBI primers and Arm-PCR of CDR3 regions. MiXCR, run by TCRdb on the multiplex PCR reads, gives a single entry per CDR3 protein. The repertoire has 400,000 to 500,000 distinct CDR3 sequences, 20% to 25% of them found once; the top ten carry roughly 7%. Described time point: persistent/refractory GD, antithyroid drugs over 5 years with positive TRAb. After RNA was extracted from PBMCs, the TCR library was made from it. The source material was peripheral blood mononuclear cells (PBMCs), sampled when the disease was refractory, from a patient treated with antithyroid drugs. Receptor source: a female donor with Graves disease.

There are many counts of this clonotype. This chain links TRBV6-1 with TRBJ1-5, with D perhaps matching TRBD1 (5 bases). Trimming stripped 6 bases from V and 4 bases from J, with 13 bases between. The germline gives CDR1 MNHNS, CDR2 SASEGT. The CDR3 runs to 14 residues. CDR3 region: CASRPGRINQPQHF. In DNA, the CDR3 is TGTGCCAGCAGACCGGGACGGATAAATCAGCCCCAGCATTTT.

This clonotype was recorded at least ten times. The chain has TRBV6-5 and TRBJ1-1; D unclear. This CDR3 has 14 residues. V was trimmed by 4 bases and J by 1 base, leaving 10 bases between them. The germline V gene has CDR1 MNHEY and CDR2 SVGAGI. CDR3 region: CASSWADPNTEAFF. For the CDR3, the DNA is TGTGCCAGCAGTTGGGCCGACCCGAACACTGAAGCTTTCTTT.

The rearrangement uses TRBV3-1 and TRBJ2-1, with D unresolved. The CDR3 loop spans 13 amino acids. The V and J ends lost 4 bases and 6 bases respectively, with 10 bases between them. The germline gives CDR1 LGHDT, CDR2 YNNKEL (reference sequence). The chain's CDR3 is CASSRFYTNEQFF. The CDR3 DNA is TGTGCCAGCAGCCGCTTCTACACCAATGAGCAGTTCTTC.

The chain is built from TRBV7-2 and TRBJ2-7; no clear D. Per germline, CDR1 SGHTA and CDR2 FQGNSA. Trimming stripped 1 base from V and 2 bases from J, with 12 bases between. This CDR3 is built from 15 residues. Here the CDR3 DNA reads TGTGCCAGCAGCTTAGAAGACGGTGGGGCCTACGAGCAGTACTTC. As protein: CASSLEDGGAYEQYF. Complete variable domain (other parts from reference TRBV7-2 and TRBJ2-7): GAGVSQSPSNKVTEKGKDVELRCDPISGHTALYWYRQSLGQGLEFLIYFQGNSAPDKSGLPSDRFSAERTGGSVSTLTIQRTQQEDSAVYLCASSLEDGGAYEQYFGPGTRLTVT.

In its sample, this clonotype was seen many times. The chain combines TRBV2 with TRBJ2-5; 9 bases match TRBD1. Germline lookup yields CDR1 SNHLY and CDR2 FYNNEI. V lost 5 bases and J lost 4; bases outside the gene matches: 8. The CDR3 sequence is 15 residues long. The CDR3 protein is CASSPRGQGGETQYF. In DNA form, the CDR3 reads TGTGCCAGCAGTCCCAGGGGACAGGGAGGAGAGACCCAGTACTTC.

The chain joins TRBV7-9 to TRBJ2-1; maybe TRBD1 (6 bases). V was clipped by 2 bases and J by 3 bases, with 14 bases between them. The CDR3 consists of 16 residues. CDR1 and CDR2 from the germline V gene are SEHNR and FQNEAQ (reference sequence). CDR3 region: CASSLWDTTIYNEQFF. The DNA of the CDR3 is TGTGCCAGCAGCTTATGGGACACCACCATCTACAATGAGCAGTTCTTC. The full variable domain, completed using reference TRBV7-9 and TRBJ2-1, is DTGVSQNPRHKITKRGQNVTFRCDPISEHNRLYWYRQTLGQGPEFLTYFQNEAQLEKSRLLSDRFSAERPKGSFSTLEIQRTEQGDSAMYLCASSLWDTTIYNEQFFGPGTRLTVL.

The chain has TRBV7-6 and TRBJ1-4; 8 bases are shared with TRBD1. J gave up 6 bases and V 4 bases, and 7 bases lay outside the gene matches. Per germline, CDR1 SGHVS and CDR2 FNYEAQ. There are 15 residues in the CDR3. CDR3 sequence reads: CASSSGQGLDEKLFF. The CDR3 nucleotides are TGTGCCAGCAGCTCCGGACAGGGCTTAGATGAAAAACTGTTTTTT.

The sample holds a few counts of this clonotype. The chain links TRBV7-6 to TRBJ2-7; no clear D. CDR1 SGHVS and CDR2 FNYEAQ come from the germline V gene. The ends were cut back, 5 bases at V and 4 bases at J, with 15 bases in the middle. The CDR3 sequence is 14 residues long. In DNA, the CDR3 is TGTGCCAGCAGCCTAAAATCGTTCGGGTACGAGCAGTACTTC. Its translation: CASSLKSFGYEQYF.

This clonotype was observed many times. The V gene is TRBV28, the J gene TRBJ2-7; 11 nucleotides align to TRBD2. Germline V gene data show CDR1 as MDHEN and CDR2 as SYDVKM. The CDR3 has 15 residues. The junction had 4 bases not matched to a gene; V was cut back by 5 bases and J by 1 base. The CDR3 loop is CASSPGTSGSYEQYF. Here the CDR3 DNA reads TGTGCCAGCAGTCCCGGGACTAGCGGATCCTACGAGCAGTACTTC.

The chain employs TRBV10-1 and TRBJ1-1; 8 positions agree with TRBD1. Germline CDR1 is WNHNN and CDR2 is SYGVQD (reference sequence). This CDR3 comprises 14 residues. V lost 7 bases to trimming and J lost 4 bases; unmatched junction nucleotides: 8. The CDR3 loop reads CASIFTGGSTEAFF. The CDR3 DNA sequence: TGCGCCAGCATTTTCACAGGGGGGAGCACTGAAGCTTTCTTT.

Turning to this clonotype: A much bigger clone sits one base away, suggesting this may be a read error. The chain uses TRBV5-6 and TRBJ2-7, with TRBD1 identical over 7 bases. There are 15 residues in the CDR3. With 3 bases clipped from V and 2 bases from J, the junction kept 8 bases outside the gene matches. Germline V gene data show CDR1 as SGHDT and CDR2 as YYEEEE. This CDR3 is CASSSTGQDTYEQYF. The CDR3 DNA reads TGTGCCAGCAGCTCGACAGGGCAAGATACCTACGAGCAGTACTTC. The full variable domain, in which reference TRBV5-6 and TRBJ2-7 provide the parts outside the CDR3, is DAGVTQSPTHLIKTRGQQVTLRCSPKSGHDTVSWYQQALGQGPQFIFQYYEEEERQRGNFPDRFSGHQFPNYSSELNVNALLLGDSALYLCASSSTGQDTYEQYFGPGTRLTVT.

This clonotype was counted a few times. The rearrangement links TRBV12-3 or TRBV12-4 to TRBJ1-3, with a possible D match to TRBD1 (6 bases). Trimming left V 3 bases short and J 0 bases short, with 12 bases between. The CDR3 totals 16 residues. CDR3 sequence reads: CASSFQGLASGNTIYF. In DNA, the CDR3 is TGTGCCAGCAGTTTTCAGGGGTTGGCCTCTGGAAACACCATATATTTT.

This clonotype was observed at least ten times. The chain recombines TRBV10-3 with TRBJ2-5; 8 bases match TRBD2. The CDR3 loop spans 15 amino acids. Germline V gene data show CDR1 as ENHRY and CDR2 as SYGVKD. V lost 4 bases and J lost 3; bases outside the gene matches: 7. The DNA of the CDR3 is TGTGCCATCAGTGCCGGGGGGGCGAGAAAAGAGACCCAGTACTTC. This encodes CAISAGGARKETQYF.

This clonotype has a count of ten or more. This chain uses TRBV5-1 with TRBJ1-4; D ambiguous. The ends were cut back, 5 bases at V and 7 bases at J, with 15 bases in the middle. In germline, CDR1 is SGHRS, CDR2 YFSETQ. The CDR3 consists of 14 residues. The chain's CDR3 is CASSFQSLGEKLFF. In nucleotides, the CDR3 is TGCGCCAGCAGTTTTCAGAGTTTGGGTGAAAAACTGTTTTTT.

Comments on this clonotype: This may be a read error, as it is one base from a much larger clone. The gene calls are TRBV29-1 and TRBJ1-1; the D is unclear. This CDR3 region has 14 residues. The V gene lost 4 bases and the J gene lost 0 bases, with 12 bases spanning the gap. Germline CDR1 is SQVTM and CDR2 is ANQGSEA. Written as DNA, the CDR3 is TGCAGCGTTGGATATCGACTCTTGAACACTGAAGCTTTCTTT. Its translation is CSVGYRLLNTEAFF. The variable domain in full, with the rest retrieved from reference TRBV29-1 and TRBJ1-1, is SAVISQKPSRDICQRGTSLTIQCQVDSQVTMMFWYRQQPGQSLTLIATANQGSEATYESGFVIDKFPISRPNLTFSTLTVSNMSPEDSSIYLCSVGYRLLNTEAFFGQGTRLTVV.

This rearrangement joins TRBV3-1 to TRBJ1-3; TRBD1 might be the D (6 bases). The germline V gene encodes CDR1 LGHDT and CDR2 YNNKEL (reference sequence). Deletions cut 4 bases from V and 2 bases from J, with 15 bases between. The CDR3 extends over 16 amino acids. This chain's CDR3 is CASSLIQGLPGNTIYF. CDR3 nucleotide sequence: TGTGCCAGCAGCCTAATACAGGGTCTTCCTGGAAACACCATATATTTT.

A single count supports this clonotype. This may stem from a read error, because a much larger clone lies one nucleotide away. The CDR3 does not close with the conserved phenylalanine or tryptophan, likely indicating a read error. This chain joins TRBV11-2 and TRBJ1-2, with a weak D call TRBD1 (5 bases). This CDR3 has 17 residues. Per germline, CDR1 SGHAT and CDR2 FQNNGV. The V gene lost 4 bases and the J gene lost 0 bases, with 18 bases spanning the gap. CDR3 sequence reads: CASSSPWGRGANYGYTS. CDR3 bases: TGTGCCAGCAGCTCCCCGTGGGGCCGGGGAGCTAACTATGGCTACACCTCC.

This clonotype was observed once. An end of the junction differs from the germline gene, which may be a read error. J is TRBJ2-2 and V is TRBV6-2 or TRBV6-3, with D perhaps assigned TRBD1 or TRBD2 (5 bases each). CDR1 MNHEY and CDR2 SVGEGT come from the germline V gene. CDR3 length: 15 amino acids. The CDR3 DNA follows: TGTGCCAGCAGTGAGGGGACGGGCGGCACCGGGGAGCTGCTTTTT. It specifies CASSEGTGGTGELLF.

This clonotype has more than one count but fewer than ten. V and J are TRBV3-1 and TRBJ2-7, with D uncertain. The V end lost 0 bases, the J end lost 3 bases, and 12 bases lay between the germline ends. Germline V CDR1 and CDR2: LGHDT, YNNKEL (reference sequence). The CDR3 runs 15 residues. The CDR3 region is CASSQDPGPYYEQYF. CDR3 nucleotide sequence: TGTGCCAGCAGCCAAGATCCAGGACCTTACTACGAGCAGTACTTC.

This clonotype was seen repeatedly, ten times or more. This chain uses TRBV11-2 with TRBJ2-7; maybe TRBD1 (6 bases). Germline CDR1 reads SGHAT; CDR2 reads FQNNGV. Trimming stripped 1 base from V and 4 bases from J, with 8 bases between. This CDR3 is 13 amino acids long. CDR3 in DNA: TGTGCCAGCAGCTTAGCAGGGGAATACGAGCAGTACTTC. Encoded protein: CASSLAGEYEQYF.